These 7 T cell receptor beta chains originate from one sample sequenced in a study of blood T cell repertoires in COVID-19. Sequencing was performed with immunoSEQ multiplex PCR; in TCRdb, only in-frame clones are kept and a portion is missing. The repertoire holds more than 15,000 clones, with 75% to 90% as singletons. The specimen was peripheral blood. The origin of the receptors is a human donor in a cohort sampled during active COVID-19.

This rearrangement joins TRBV19 to TRBJ1-4; no definite D call. The CDR3 is made up of 14 amino acids. CDR1 LNHDA and CDR2 SQIVND come from the germline V gene (reference sequence). The V end was cut by 9 bases, the J end by 8 bases, with 19 bases between. The CDR3 region is CASRPVGGNEKLFF. The CDR3 DNA reads as TGTGCCAGCCGTCCAGTGGGAGGGAACGAAAAACTGTTTTTT.

The chain recombines TRBV28 with TRBJ1-5, with D possibly TRBD1 on 5 matching bases. This CDR3 has 15 amino acids. Looked up from germline, CDR1 is MDHEN and CDR2 is SYDVKM. Trimming took 6 bases from V and 6 from J, leaving 18 bases between them. This CDR3 reads CASREGPGGRQPQHF. The CDR3 nucleotides read TGTGCCAGCAGGGAGGGACCGGGAGGTCGTCAGCCCCAGCATTTT.

This clone was observed once. The rearrangement uses TRBV5-5 and TRBJ1-2, with 7 bases lining up with TRBD1. CDR1 and CDR2 from the germline V gene are SGHKS and YYEKEE (reference sequence). The ends lost 4 bases at V and 8 bases at J; junction bases unmatched: 14. The CDR3 length is 15 residues. This CDR3 reads CASSPEQGPSDGYTF. The CDR3 DNA reads as TGTGCCAGCAGCCCCGAACAGGGGCCTTCCGACGGCTACACCTTC.

The chain has TRBV5-1 and TRBJ2-3; 9 bases align to TRBD2. There are 15 residues in the CDR3. CDR1 and CDR2 (germline): SGHRS, YFSETQ. With 3 bases clipped from V and 3 bases from J, the junction kept 5 bases outside the gene matches. Written as DNA, the CDR3 is TGCGCCAGCAGCTCTAGCGGGATTAAGACAGATACGCAGTATTTT. This translates into CASSSSGIKTDTQYF.

This clone was seen a single time. The chain employs TRBV5-5 and TRBJ2-2; maybe TRBD1 (6 bases). The CDR3 is 16 residues long. Germline V gives CDR1 SGHKS, CDR2 YYEKEE (reference sequence). V was clipped by 5 bases and J by 5 bases, with 19 bases between them. CDR3 sequence (DNA): TGTGCCAGCAGGCTGGAAAGTCACAGGGAGACCGGGGAGCTGTTTTTT. This sequence encodes CASRLESHRETGELFF.

The chain recombines TRBV27 with TRBJ1-1; 9 bases fit TRBD1. Germline CDR1 reads MNHEY; CDR2 reads SMNVEV (reference sequence). The CDR3 sequence is 14 residues long. The V segment lost 6 bases and the J segment 3 bases; nucleotides outside the gene matches: 5. CDR3: CASRGQGGHTEAFF. In nucleotides, the CDR3 is TGTGCCAGCAGGGGACAGGGCGGCCACACTGAAGCTTTCTTT.

The V gene is TRBV3-1 (or the pseudogene TRBV3-2), the J gene TRBJ1-6, with a tentative D call TRBD1 (5 bases). The CDR3 has 14 amino acids. CDR1 is LGHDT and CDR2 is YNNKEL in the germline V gene (reference sequence). Trimming shortened V by 2 bases and J by 5 bases, and 7 bases separated the two germline ends. In DNA form, the CDR3 reads TGTGCCAGCAGCCAACAGGGTGATAATTCACCCCTCCACTTT. Its protein product is CASSQQGDNSPLHF.